A selection of T cell receptor beta chains follows, all from one sample in a study of blood T cell repertoires in COVID-19. The repertoire was sequenced with immunoSEQ multiplex PCR; TCRdb's copy has only in-frame clones and lacks some. The sample has 150,000 to 180,000 clones, 80% to 90% seen once. Sequencing was done on a sample of peripheral blood. These receptors all come from a woman in her forties or fifties with acute or convalescent COVID-19. Both conserved end residues are trimmed from each CDR3.

j_call | cdr3_length | v_call | cdr3_aa
TRBJ2-7 | 16 | TRBV10-3 | AISDGLGRTNDGYEQY
TRBJ2-3 | 12 | TRBV5-1 | ASSPGQTTDTQY
TRBJ2-1 | 11 | TRBV5-1 | ASSLDQVGTKF
TRBJ2-3 | 14 | TRBV7-3 | ASSLGAAQSTDTQY
TRBJ1-4 | 12 | TRBV28 | ASSLQAREEKLF
TRBJ2-3 | 14 | TRBV6-1 | ASSARDRGSADTQY
TRBJ2-2 | 15 | TRBV4-1 | ASSQEGSGRYTGELF
TRBJ2-5 | 12 | TRBV2 | ASSIASSQETQY
TRBJ2-4 | 16 | TRBV6-2/TRBV6-3 | ASSYGQSGSAGKNIQY
TRBJ2-7 | 16 | TRBV23-1 | ASSQSGTSGRILYEQY
TRBJ2-7 | 13 | TRBV11-2 | ASSKASGSTYEQY
TRBJ1-1 | 13 | TRBV3-1/TRBV3-2 | ASSQGTFENTEAF
TRBJ2-5 | 16 | TRBV7-6 | ASSNAMTSGGYQETQY
TRBJ2-1 | 13 | TRBV7-9 | ASSLPSGSYNEQF
TRBJ1-1 | 14 | TRBV6-5 | ASSYSGARGGTEAF
TRBJ1-4 | 12 | TRBV19 | ASSTGLQGEKLF
TRBJ1-1 | 12 | TRBV5-1 | ASSLRQAYTEAF
TRBJ1-1 | 12 | TRBV7-8 | ASCPTGGNTEAF
TRBJ2-5 | 14 | TRBV6-2/TRBV6-3 | ASSYIGGGPQETQY
TRBJ1-2 | 12 | TRBV5-1 | ASSLGRQGYGYT
TRBJ2-2 | 12 | TRBV6-2/TRBV6-3 | ASSWALNTGELF
TRBJ1-1 | 14 | TRBV21-1 | ASSKAGQGKNTEAF
TRBJ2-3 | 10 | TRBV18 | ASTPNAGMQY
TRBJ2-1 | 15 | TRBV3-1/TRBV3-2 | ASSQDGSSGRVFLPF
TRBJ2-5 | 13 | TRBV6-6 | ASSYLASGEETQY
TRBJ2-2 | 15 | TRBV12-5 | ASGLVWGTANTGELF
TRBJ1-1 | 13 | TRBV30 | AWSVTWDMNTEAF
TRBJ1-5 | 11 | TRBV6-2/TRBV6-3 | ASSLQGDQPQH
TRBJ2-3 | 12 | TRBV6-6 | ASSPGGSTDTQY
TRBJ2-5 | 12 | TRBV11-2 | ASSQGASQETQY
TRBJ2-1 | 14 | TRBV18 | ASSPPAQGTYNEQF
TRBJ2-7 | 12 | TRBV29-1 | SVGRSGGRGEQY
TRBJ2-7 | 17 | TRBV21-1 | ASSKGPPRSPLVAYEQY
TRBJ2-1 | 13 | TRBV6-5 | ASTPGILGANEQF
TRBJ1-4 | 14 | TRBV3-1/TRBV3-2 | ASSHRSRGGNEKLF
TRBJ1-2 | 10 | TRBV14 | ASSQATDGYT
TRBJ2-3 | 14 | TRBV5-6 | ASSPNGGASTDTQY
TRBJ1-4 | 10 | TRBV13 | ASRTGLEKLF
TRBJ2-1 | 14 | TRBV28 | ASSLSILDSYNEQF
TRBJ2-7 | 13 | TRBV19 | ASSTKLAGVGEQY
TRBJ2-1 | 14 | TRBV4-3 | ASSQGPGRGDNEQF
TRBJ2-3 | 14 | TRBV6-2/TRBV6-3 | ASSTTTGGVSDTQY
TRBJ2-7 | 10 | TRBV28 | ASRSSEREQY
TRBJ1-5 | 13 | TRBV18 | ASSPIDRGDQPQH
TRBJ2-2 | 11 | TRBV6-5 | ASKYSRAGELF
TRBJ2-5 | 13 | TRBV5-4 | ASSSNQGIQETQY
TRBJ2-1 | 13 | TRBV11-2 | ASSFNRGEYNEQF
TRBJ1-2 | 13 | TRBV9 | ASSVDHRVTYGYT
TRBJ1-6 | 12 | TRBV7-3 | ASSSTGKNSPLH
TRBJ2-7 | 10 | TRBV10-3 | AISESTVQLI
TRBJ1-5 | 11 | TRBV6-5 | ASNLGRGQPQH
TRBJ2-7 | 11 | TRBV7-8 | ASSFRGMNEQY
TRBJ1-5 | 19 | TRBV3-1/TRBV3-2 | ASSQPSPTGGAEGSNQPQH
TRBJ1-2 | 14 | TRBV6-1 | ASSEKGTGGDYGYT
TRBJ2-3 | 14 | TRBV19 | ASSDWGVKGTDTQY
TRBJ2-1 | 15 | TRBV7-2 | ASSTHTGTSGGNEQF
TRBJ2-2 | 13 | TRBV6-5 | ASRWGLAGPGELF
TRBJ2-7 | 14 | TRBV5-6 | ASSVETGQATYEQY
TRBJ2-1 | 11 | TRBV27 | ASSLVRSNEQF